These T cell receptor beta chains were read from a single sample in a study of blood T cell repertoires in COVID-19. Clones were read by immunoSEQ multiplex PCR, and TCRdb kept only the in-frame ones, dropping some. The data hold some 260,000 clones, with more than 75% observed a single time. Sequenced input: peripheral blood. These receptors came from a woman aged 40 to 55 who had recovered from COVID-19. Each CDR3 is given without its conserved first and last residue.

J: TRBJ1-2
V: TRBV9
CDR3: ASSVGDRGRGYT

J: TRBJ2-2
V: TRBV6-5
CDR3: AEGRSPGELF

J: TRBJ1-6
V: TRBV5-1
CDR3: ASSPDPSSYNSPLH

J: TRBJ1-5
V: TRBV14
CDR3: ASSQELGQPQH

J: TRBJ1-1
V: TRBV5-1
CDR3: ASSLGQGSVTEAF

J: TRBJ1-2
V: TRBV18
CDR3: ASSSRDRGGYT

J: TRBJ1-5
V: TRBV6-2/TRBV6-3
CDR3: ASSVTIWGNQPQH

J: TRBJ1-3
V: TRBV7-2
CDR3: ASSLVVRGGNTIY

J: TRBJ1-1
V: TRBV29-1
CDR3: SVGGWGAF

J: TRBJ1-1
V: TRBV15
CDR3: ATSPRDTEAF

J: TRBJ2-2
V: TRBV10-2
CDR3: ASTQKLAGPNTGELF

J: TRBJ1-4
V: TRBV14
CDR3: ASSQGPATNEKLF

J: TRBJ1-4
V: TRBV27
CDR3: ASSLSSLNEKLF

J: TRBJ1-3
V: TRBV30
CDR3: AWTGGSSGNTIY

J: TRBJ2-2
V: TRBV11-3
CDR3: ASSLGTSYTGELF

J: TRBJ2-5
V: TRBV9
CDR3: ASSVDVRGDQETQY

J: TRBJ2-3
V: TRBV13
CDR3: ASSLPHSGQY

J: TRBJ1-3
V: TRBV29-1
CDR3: SVAGGDSGNTIY

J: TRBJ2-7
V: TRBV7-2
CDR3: ASSPGGGRAYEQY

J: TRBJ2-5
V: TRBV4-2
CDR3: ASRGQGETQY

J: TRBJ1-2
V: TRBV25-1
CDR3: ASRNSGQLGYT

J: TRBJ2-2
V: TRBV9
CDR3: ASSPRDRGTGELF

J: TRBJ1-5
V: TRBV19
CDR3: ASTLPGDSNQPQH

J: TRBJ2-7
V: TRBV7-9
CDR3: ASSTPSGTTYEQY

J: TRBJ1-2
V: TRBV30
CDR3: AWSPSRFNYGYT

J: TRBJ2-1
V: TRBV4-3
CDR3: ASSPGTSGNNEQF

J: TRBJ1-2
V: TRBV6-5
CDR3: ASSYSVRPPYGYT

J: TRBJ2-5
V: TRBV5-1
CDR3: ASSGGGQETQY

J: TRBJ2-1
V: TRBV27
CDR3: ASSARTGGDEQF